One sample yielded the 25 T cell receptor beta chains listed below, sequenced in a study of OX40 agonist ivuxolimab in advanced cancers. Libraries were prepared by immunoSEQ multiplex PCR; TCRdb keeps only in-frame clonotypes and omits some of them. Of 95,000 to 110,000 clones in the sample, approximately 90% were seen once. Here the sequenced sample was CD4+ or CD8+ T cells sorted from blood, taken in a trial of the OX40 agonist ivuxolimab. The receptors here all came from an adult with an advanced solid tumor such as melanoma, head and neck, liver or kidney cancer.

This chain joins TRBV11-2 and TRBJ1-2; D uncertain. The CDR3 sequence is 14 residues long. V gave up 5 bases and J gave up 0 bases, with 10 bases separating them. Germline assignment: CDR1 SGHAT and CDR2 FQNNGV. CDR3 nucleotide sequence: TGTGCCAGCAGCCCAGGTTCTCCTAACTATGGCTACACCTTC. Residues: CASSPGSPNYGYTF. The whole variable domain, filled in from reference TRBV11-2 and TRBJ1-2, reads EAGVAQSPRYKIIEKRQSVAFWCNPISGHATLYWYQQILGQGPKLLIQFQNNGVVDDSQLPKDRFSAERLKGVDSTLKIQPAKLEDSAVYLCASSPGSPNYGYTFGSGTRLTVV.

The V and J genes are TRBV5-4 and TRBJ1-1; 7 bases map to TRBD1. The germline V gene encodes CDR1 SGHNT and CDR2 YYREEE (reference sequence). CDR3 size: 14 residues. J was trimmed by 1 base and V by 6 bases; bases with no gene match: 6. The CDR3 region is CASIDRAGNTEAFF. CDR3 bases: TGTGCCAGCATCGACAGGGCCGGGAACACTGAAGCTTTCTTT.

CDR3 loop: CASSTGTWETQYF. DNA for the CDR3: TGTGCCAGCAGCACAGGGACCTGGGAGACCCAGTACTTC. This chain joins TRBV5-6 and TRBJ2-5; D is perhaps TRBD1 (6 bases). The CDR3 is 13 amino acids. CDR1 is SGHDT, CDR2 YYEEEE, per germline. The V and J ends lost 4 bases and 5 bases respectively, with 12 bases between them.

The chain has TRBV7-3 and TRBJ2-3; either TRBD1 or TRBD2 may fit D (5 bases each). Germline V gene data show CDR1 as SGHTA and CDR2 as FQGTGA. The V end was cut by 2 bases, the J end by 5 bases, with 14 bases between. The CDR3 totals 15 residues. CDR3 amino acids: CASSLEGLPEDTQYF. Written as DNA, the CDR3 is TGTGCCAGCAGCTTAGAGGGGCTTCCGGAAGATACGCAGTATTTT.

The chain employs TRBV7-2 and TRBJ2-7, with 7 bases fitting TRBD1. The CDR3 consists of 14 residues. Germline-derived CDR1 and CDR2 are SGHTA and FQGNSA. Unmatched junction bases numbered 8, after V lost 6 bases and J lost 3 bases. Here the CDR3 DNA reads TGTGCCAGCAGTGGGACAGCTTCGGGCTACGAGCAGTACTTC. Protein: CASSGTASGYEQYF.

The rearrangement links TRBV27 to TRBJ2-1, with no clear D. The V and J ends lost 3 bases and 7 bases respectively, with 7 bases between them. Per germline, CDR1 MNHEY and CDR2 SMNVEV (reference sequence). This CDR3 is built from 12 residues. The CDR3: CASSFSRNEQFF. The CDR3 DNA reads as TGTGCCAGCAGTTTTTCGAGGAATGAGCAGTTCTTC.

This clone appeared a single time. This chain links TRBV7-9 with TRBJ1-5; D uncertain. V shed 2 bases and J shed 2 bases, with 4 bases lying between them. CDR3 length equals 13 residues. Germline V CDR1 and CDR2: SEHNR, FQNEAQ (reference sequence). The CDR3 spells CASSLRGNQPQHF. The CDR3 DNA is TGTGCCAGCAGCTTAAGGGGCAATCAGCCCCAGCATTTT.

The CDR3 DNA follows: TGTGCCAGCAGGATCAGCGGGACCGGGGAGCTGTTTTTT. Translated: CASRISGTGELFF. The chain uses TRBV6-5 and TRBJ2-2; perhaps TRBD2 as D (6 bases). With 6 bases removed from V and 5 bases from J, the gap between germline ends came to 10 bases. CDR1 MNHEY and CDR2 SVGAGI come from the germline V gene. The CDR3 is made up of 13 amino acids.

The V call is TRBV5-5, the J call TRBJ2-1; a possible D gene is TRBD1 (5 bases). Per germline, CDR1 SGHKS and CDR2 YYEKEE (reference sequence). V lost 0 bases and J lost 2, with 12 bases in between. There are 16 residues in the CDR3. The CDR3 is CASSLEGRVTYNEQFF. Written as DNA, the CDR3 is TGTGCCAGCAGCTTGGAGGGCAGGGTCACCTACAATGAGCAGTTCTTC.

The rearrangement links TRBV7-3 to TRBJ2-1; D unresolved. CDR1 is SGHTA and CDR2 is FQGTGA in the germline V gene. The CDR3 length is 13 residues. Trimming left V 2 bases short and J 5 bases short, with 7 bases between. The CDR3 nucleotides are TGTGCCAGCAGCTTATTCGTCGACAATGAGCAGTTCTTC. Translation gives CASSLFVDNEQFF. Full variable domain (rest looked up from reference TRBV7-3 and TRBJ2-1): GAGVSQTPSNKVTEKGKYVELRCDPISGHTALYWYRQSLGQGPEFLIYFQGTGAADDSGLPNDRFFAVRPEGSVSTLKIQRTERGDSAVYLCASSLFVDNEQFFGPGTRLTVL.

The CDR3: CASNIPGPSGEQYF. The CDR3 DNA sequence: TGTGCCAGCAACATACCGGGGCCGTCGGGGGAGCAGTACTTC. The chain joins TRBV5-4 to TRBJ2-5, with D possibly matching TRBD2 (6 bases). The CDR3 spans 14 residues. V was trimmed by 6 bases and J by 11 bases, leaving 23 bases between them. Looked up from germline, CDR1 is SGHNT and CDR2 is YYREEE (reference sequence).

The chain carries TRBV6-5 and TRBJ1-4; unclear D gene. The CDR3 totals 14 residues. CDR1 MNHEY and CDR2 SVGAGI come from the germline V gene. V lost 5 bases and J lost 7, with 14 bases in between. CDR3 bases: TGTGCCAGCAGTGGCCCGGAGTACGGTGAAAAACTGTTTTTT. It yields the protein CASSGPEYGEKLFF.

The chain employs TRBV28 and TRBJ1-3; TRBD1 is a possible D gene (5 bases). Trimming took 6 bases from V and 2 from J, leaving 5 bases between them. The CDR3 runs 12 residues. Germline V gene data show CDR1 as MDHEN and CDR2 as SYDVKM. CDR3 DNA sequence: TGTGCCAGCAGCAGGGCTGGAAACACCATATATTTT. Its translation is CASSRAGNTIYF. Variable domain in full (rest from reference TRBV28 and TRBJ1-3): DVKVTQSSRYLVKRTGEKVFLECVQDMDHENMFWYRQDPGLGLRLIYFSYDVKMKEKGDIPEGYSVSREKKERFSLILESASTNQTSMYLCASSRAGNTIYFGEGSWLTVV.

The rearrangement links TRBV2 to TRBJ2-1, with 13 bases lining up with TRBD2. The ends lost 6 bases at V and 5 bases at J; junction bases unmatched: 7. CDR3 length: 16 amino acids. In germline, CDR1 is SNHLY, CDR2 FYNNEI. CDR3: CASRASGLAGDNEQFF. For the CDR3, the DNA is TGTGCCAGCAGGGCAAGCGGACTAGCGGGAGACAATGAGCAGTTCTTC.

V is TRBV28 and J is TRBJ1-1; D is uncertain. CDR1 is MDHEN, CDR2 SYDVKM, per germline. The CDR3 extends over 12 amino acids. V gave up 7 bases and J gave up 0 bases, with 6 bases separating them. DNA for the CDR3: TGTGCCAGCAAATTGGTGAACACTGAAGCTTTCTTT. This sequence encodes CASKLVNTEAFF. Full variable domain (outside the CDR3, taken from reference TRBV28 and TRBJ1-1): DVKVTQSSRYLVKRTGEKVFLECVQDMDHENMFWYRQDPGLGLRLIYFSYDVKMKEKGDIPEGYSVSREKKERFSLILESASTNQTSMYLCASKLVNTEAFFGQGTRLTVV.

The CDR3 DNA reads TGTGCCAGCAGTTCCTGGGTTAGCGGGAGCGCCTACGAGCAGTACTTC. It encodes CASSSWVSGSAYEQYF. The chain joins TRBV27 to TRBJ2-7, with 9 bases lining up with TRBD2. CDR3 size: 16 residues. The V and J ends lost 4 bases and 2 bases, in that order; junction bases with no gene match: 9. The V gene's germline CDR1 is MNHEY and CDR2 SMNVEV (reference sequence).

The chain links TRBV27 to TRBJ2-1; TRBD2 matches at 10 bases. The junction had 17 bases not matched to a gene; V was cut back by 5 bases and J by 1 base. Germline assignment: CDR1 MNHEY and CDR2 SMNVEV (reference sequence). The CDR3 consists of 20 residues. The CDR3 here is CASSGLAGGPGVSSYNEQFF. DNA of the CDR3: TGTGCCAGCAGTGGATTAGCGGGAGGCCCCGGAGTAAGTTCCTACAATGAGCAGTTCTTC.

The rearrangement links TRBV5-1 to TRBJ2-7; no reliable D call. V was cut by 5 bases and J by 0 bases, with 15 bases left in between. The CDR3 runs 15 residues. Germline V gives CDR1 SGHRS, CDR2 YFSETQ. This chain's CDR3 is CASRLFIDGSYEQYF. The CDR3 nucleotides read TGCGCCAGCAGACTTTTTATAGACGGCTCCTACGAGCAGTACTTC.

V gene TRBV28 combines with J gene TRBJ1-5, with a weak D call TRBD1 (5 bases). V lost 1 base and J 11 bases, leaving 9 bases between the germline ends. CDR1 is MDHEN and CDR2 is SYDVKM in the germline V gene. This CDR3 has 12 residues. The CDR3 nucleotides are TGTGCCAGCAGTTTATCGGCGGGGGCCCAGCATTTT. This gives the protein CASSLSAGAQHF.

The J gene is TRBJ2-5, the V gene TRBV6-1; either TRBD1 or TRBD2 may supply D (5 bases each). Trimming cost V 1 base and J 4 bases, with 19 bases left between them. The CDR3 spans 17 residues. CDR1 MNHNS and CDR2 SASEGT come from the germline V gene. CDR3 in amino acids: CASSEVRQFGGGETQYF. Here the CDR3 DNA reads TGTGCCAGCAGTGAAGTTAGGCAGTTTGGGGGTGGAGAGACCCAGTACTTC.

This clone was observed a handful of times. This chain links TRBV7-6 with TRBJ1-1; D is unclear. Germline V gene lookup returns CDR1 SGHVS and CDR2 FNYEAQ. The CDR3 sequence is 16 residues long. Trimming shortened V by 2 bases and J by 0 bases, and 13 bases separated the two germline ends. CDR3 amino acids: CASSLNRESMNTEAFF. CDR3 DNA sequence: TGTGCCAGCAGCTTAAATCGGGAGAGCATGAACACTGAAGCTTTCTTT.

This chain's CDR3 is CASSDRGWGQPQHF. DNA for the CDR3: TGTGCCAGCAGTGATCGGGGCTGGGGTCAGCCCCAGCATTTT. The chain combines TRBV6-1 with TRBJ1-5, with D possibly TRBD1 on 5 matching bases. The V end lost 3 bases, the J end lost 6 bases, and 12 bases lay between the germline ends. This CDR3 has 14 amino acids. Germline V gene lookup returns CDR1 MNHNS and CDR2 SASEGT.

This clone has a single count. The chain carries TRBV5-1 and TRBJ1-1; TRBD1 aligns across 8 bases. The germline V gene has CDR1 SGHRS and CDR2 YFSETQ. The CDR3 spans 15 residues. V gave up 3 bases and J gave up 4 bases; unmatched junction bases: 8. Here the CDR3 DNA reads TGCGCCAGCAGCTCGTGGCAGGGGGCTGGCACTGAAGCTTTCTTT. As protein: CASSSWQGAGTEAFF.

The genes are TRBV7-9 and TRBJ2-2; 10 bases are a match to TRBD1. V was clipped by 5 bases and J by 4 bases; unmatched bases: 7. Germline assignment: CDR1 SEHNR and CDR2 FQNEAQ (reference sequence). CDR3 length equals 16 residues. CDR3 DNA sequence: TGTGCCAGCAGCCGAGACAGGGGGCGTAGCACCGGGGAGCTGTTTTTT. Its protein product is CASSRDRGRSTGELFF.

V and J are TRBV6-6 and TRBJ1-2, with unresolved D. The length of the CDR3 is 13 residues. The germline V gene has CDR1 MNHNY and CDR2 SVGAGI (reference sequence). V lost 6 bases and J lost 7, with 15 bases in between. This CDR3 reads CASRQSGAGGYTF. In DNA, the CDR3 is TGTGCCAGCAGGCAATCAGGAGCGGGTGGCTACACCTTC.